A selection of T cell receptor beta chains follows, all from one sample in a study of identical twins. TCRdb independently ran MiXCR on the 5' RACE reads; one entry per CDR3 protein. The profile covers about 530,000 distinct CDR3 sequences, with under 25% appearing a single time and 0.48% taken by the ten largest. The same specimen was also included in a second study, on yellow fever vaccine responses in identical twins.

The sequencing sample was made of CD4+ T cells sorted from blood. The receptors were gathered from a woman younger than 30 in good health. Both conserved end residues are part of each CDR3. Each record gives: V gene, D gene, clone size, J gene, CDR3 protein, CDR3 DNA. D genes are given only for firm matches. Not all rows give a size; the values are once, few, many and, for expanded clones, a class.

V: TRBV10-3; D: .; size: few; J: TRBJ2-1; CDR3: CAISERLTSNEQFF; DNA: TGTGCCATCAGTGAGAGGCTAACAAGCAATGAGCAGTTCTTC
V: TRBV24-1; D: TRBD2; size: .; J: TRBJ2-3; CDR3: CATSVRGGSTDTQYF; DNA: TGTGCCACCAGTGTACGGGGGGGAAGCACAGATACGCAGTATTTT
V: TRBV5-4; D: TRBD2; size: .; J: TRBJ2-3; CDR3: CASSWTSGATDTQYF; DNA: TGTGCCAGCAGCTGGACTAGCGGGGCTACAGATACGCAGTATTTT
V: TRBV3-1; D: .; size: .; J: TRBJ2-5; CDR3: CASSHSLETQYF; DNA: TGTGCCAGCAGCCACAGCTTGGAGACCCAGTACTTC
V: TRBV20-1; D: .; size: .; J: TRBJ2-5; CDR3: CSANRRTFEETQYF; DNA: TGCAGTGCTAATAGACGGACCTTCGAGGAGACCCAGTACTTC
V: TRBV5-1; D: .; size: .; J: TRBJ2-5; CDR3: CASSYSGETQYF; DNA: TGCGCCAGCAGTTACAGCGGAGAGACCCAGTACTTC
V: TRBV5-1; D: TRBD2; size: .; J: TRBJ2-7; CDR3: CASSLGAGVYDEQYF; DNA: TGCGCCAGCAGCTTAGGAGCGGGAGTCTATGACGAGCAGTACTTC
V: TRBV20-1; D: TRBD2; size: .; J: TRBJ2-3; CDR3: CSARPGLGDAIGTDTQYF; DNA: TGCAGTGCTAGACCGGGACTAGGGGACGCGATTGGTACAGATACGCAGTATTTT
V: TRBV5-1; D: TRBD1; size: few; J: TRBJ1-1; CDR3: CASSFSGQGIGAFF; DNA: TGCGCCAGCAGCTTCTCAGGACAGGGGATTGGAGCTTTCTTT
V: TRBV11-3; D: TRBD2; size: few; J: TRBJ2-1; CDR3: CASSSSGTSSYNEQFF; DNA: TGTGCCAGCAGCTCCTCCGGGACTAGCTCCTACAATGAGCAGTTCTTC
V: TRBV6-1; D: TRBD1; size: .; J: TRBJ1-2; CDR3: CASSEPGQINYGYTF; DNA: TGTGCCAGCAGTGAGCCGGGACAGATCAACTATGGCTACACCTTC
V: TRBV27; D: TRBD1; size: few; J: TRBJ1-5; CDR3: CASSPTGLQPQHF; DNA: TGTGCCAGCAGTCCGACAGGGCTTCAGCCCCAGCATTTT
V: TRBV20-1; D: .; size: .; J: TRBJ1-4; CDR3: CSARKQGEKLFF; DNA: TGCAGTGCTCGGAAGCAGGGAGAAAAACTGTTTTTT
V: TRBV10-1; D: .; size: few; J: TRBJ1-2; CDR3: CASSVGAGSIYGYTF; DNA: TGCGCCAGCAGTGTCGGGGCAGGGAGTATCTATGGCTACACCTTC
V: TRBV5-1; D: .; size: few; J: TRBJ2-1; CDR3: CASSPLATRNEQFF; DNA: TGCGCCAGCAGCCCTTTAGCGACTAGGAATGAGCAGTTCTTC
V: TRBV5-6; D: .; size: .; J: TRBJ2-7; CDR3: CASSLLSKTYEQYF; DNA: TGTGCCAGCAGCTTGCTTAGCAAGACCTACGAGCAGTACTTC
V: TRBV7-2; D: TRBD2; size: few; J: TRBJ2-1; CDR3: CASSLGEGSGGAEQFF; DNA: TGTGCCAGCAGCCTAGGGGAGGGTAGCGGGGGGGCGGAGCAGTTCTTC